This T cell receptor (beta chain) appears in the sequencing data of a study of T cell responses to AZD1222 COVID-19 vaccine. Study observations and caveats: Repertoire samples came only from after the peak T cell response.

In the case of this clone: As yet, its antigen is unknown.

Sequenced by immunoSEQ multiplex PCR; TCRdb stores in-frame clones only, minus some. Of under 90,000 clones in the sample, about four fifths are singletons; the top ten hold about 1.3%. The analysis combined second doses at about 4 or about 12 weeks. The starting material was peripheral blood, obtained 28 days after the second AZD1222 dose. The clonotype originates from an adult who received the AZD1222 COVID-19 vaccine.

In DNA, the CDR3 is TGTGCCAGCAGCCAAGGGGGGGCAGGCGGCACAGATACGCAGTATTTT. It is translated as CASSQGGAGGTDTQYF. The chain recombines TRBV7-2 with TRBJ2-3, with TRBD2 as a possible D gene (7 bases). The germline gives CDR1 SGHTA, CDR2 FQGNSA. CDR3 length equals 16 residues. Trimming took 5 bases from V and 1 from J, leaving 16 bases between them.